This T cell receptor (beta chain) was profiled in a study of response to subunit inactivated influenza vaccine. Study findings and constraints: Authors proposed each seasonal influenza vaccination draws in few new T cells.

CDR1 and CDR2 from the germline V gene are MNHNS and SASEGT. Trimming stripped 2 bases from V and 4 bases from J, with 8 bases between. The CDR3 is made up of 13 amino acids. TCRdb used MiXCR to reprocess the RT-PCR reads, holding one entry per CDR3 protein. The sample consists of around 520,000 distinct CDR3 sequences, about 25% of them appearing once. This clonotype has more than one count but fewer than ten. The antigen is undetermined. Specimen: CD4+ T cells sorted from PBMCs, collected roughly 5 days after vaccination. The J gene is TRBJ1-2, the V gene TRBV6-1; D is undetermined. The sequence was collected from a man aged 50-60 years who received an inactivated influenza vaccine. CDR3 in amino acids: CASSEFNSYGYTF. CDR3 nucleotides: TGTGCCAGCAGTGAATTCAACAGCTATGGCTACACCTTC.